This T cell receptor beta chain was obtained from a study of blood T cell repertoires in COVID-19. This CDR3 has 13 amino acids. The V gene's germline CDR1 is GTSNPN and CDR2 SVGIG (reference sequence). Trimming shortened V by 0 bases and J by 5 bases, and 10 bases separated the two germline ends. Assay used: immunoSEQ multiplex PCR; TCRdb lists only in-frame clones, some missing. The table records hundreds of thousands of clones, approximately 84% of them present only once. The sequence was obtained from a man aged 45-65 years with acute or convalescent COVID-19. The source material was peripheral blood. This chain joins TRBV30 and TRBJ1-2; no firm D call. CDR3 nucleotide sequence: TGTGCCTGGAGTGTTAACAGCCTGTATGGCTACACCTTC. Amino acid sequence: CAWSVNSLYGYTF.